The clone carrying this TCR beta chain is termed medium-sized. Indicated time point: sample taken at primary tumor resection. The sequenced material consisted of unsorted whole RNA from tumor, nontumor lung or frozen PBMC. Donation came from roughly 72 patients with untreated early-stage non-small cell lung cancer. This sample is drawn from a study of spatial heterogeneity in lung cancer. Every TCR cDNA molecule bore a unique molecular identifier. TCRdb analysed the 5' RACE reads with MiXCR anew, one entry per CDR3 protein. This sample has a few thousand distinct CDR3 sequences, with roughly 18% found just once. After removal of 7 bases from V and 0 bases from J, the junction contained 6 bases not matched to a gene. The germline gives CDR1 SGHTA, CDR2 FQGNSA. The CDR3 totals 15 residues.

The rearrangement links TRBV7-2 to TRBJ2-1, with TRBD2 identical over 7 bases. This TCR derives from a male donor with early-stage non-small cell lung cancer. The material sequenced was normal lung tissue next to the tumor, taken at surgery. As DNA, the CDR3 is TGTGCCAGCACCCCCGGGGGGAGCTCCTACAATGAGCAGTTCTTC. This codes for CASTPGGSSYNEQFF. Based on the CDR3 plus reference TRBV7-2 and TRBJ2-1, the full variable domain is GAGVSQSPSNKVTEKGKDVELRCDPISGHTALYWYRQSLGQGLEFLIYFQGNSAPDKSGLPSDRFSAERTGGSVSTLTIQRTQQEDSAVYLCASTPGGSSYNEQFFGPGTRLTVL.